This T cell receptor beta chain is from a study of T-cell reconstitution after alpha-beta-depleted transplantation in children. The CDR3 totals 13 residues. The germline CDR1 and CDR2 sequences are SGHTA and FQGTGA. V shed 0 bases and J shed 4 bases, with 6 bases lying between them. Researchers prepared the TCRbeta library using unique molecular identifiers, the study reports. TCRdb re-called the PCR reads through MiXCR, storing one row per CDR3 protein. The sample lists around 240,000 distinct CDR3 sequences, approximately 8% occurring once. This clonotype was counted ten times or more. The V gene is TRBV7-3, the J gene TRBJ1-1; D not certain. This clonotype was obtained from a male patient between 5 and 17 years old who had a stem cell transplant for acute lymphoblastic leukemia, so the T cells may come from the graft donor. Material: PBMCs, mostly from graft donor cells, obtained 180 days after TCRalphabeta/CD19-depleted stem cell transplant. The CDR3 spells CASSLTTATEAFF. The CDR3, as DNA: TGTGCCAGCAGCTTAACCACAGCCACTGAAGCTTTCTTT.